Listed here are 32 T cell receptor beta chains from one sample, sequenced in a study of shared clonotypes between healthy human individuals. Assay: immunoSEQ multiplex PCR; the TCRdb copy retains only in-frame clones and omits some. The repertoire holds about 2.4 million clones, with roughly 93% as singletons. The sequenced sample consisted of naive CD4+ T cells from PBMCs. Subset reported: CD45RA+ positively selected. The receptors originated from a man aged 18 to 30 in good health. Some clones in this sample may be carry-over from other donors' samples.

This clone has only one observation. The chain links TRBV30 to TRBJ2-3; D not certain. Per germline, CDR1 GTSNPN and CDR2 SVGIG (reference sequence). The V and J ends lost 0 bases and 1 base respectively, with 11 bases between them. There are 15 residues in the CDR3. In DNA form, the CDR3 reads TGTGCCTGGAGTGTACCCGGGCATGGCACAGATACGCAGTATTTT. Encoded protein: CAWSVPGHGTDTQYF.

The chain uses TRBV10-3 and TRBJ2-5; TRBD2 might be the D (5 bases). The CDR3 is 13 residues long. Trimming pared 3 bases from V and 5 bases from J, leaving 10 bases between. Germline loops: CDR1 ENHRY, CDR2 SYGVKD. CDR3 in amino acids: CAISDLRGETQYF. The CDR3 DNA follows: TGTGCCATCAGTGATCTCCGAGGGGAGACCCAGTACTTC.

The CDR3: CASSLLAGAYEQYF. The CDR3 DNA reads TGTGCCAGCAGTCTTCTAGCGGGAGCCTACGAGCAGTACTTC. The V gene is TRBV2, the J gene TRBJ2-7; 10 bases agree with TRBD2. CDR3 size: 14 residues. In germline, CDR1 is SNHLY, CDR2 FYNNEI. The V and J ends lost 5 bases and 2 bases, in that order; junction bases with no gene match: 3.

The V gene is TRBV7-2, the J gene TRBJ2-7; 7 nucleotides match TRBD2. V lost 5 bases and J lost 6; bases outside the gene matches: 10. The CDR3 loop spans 14 amino acids. The germline V gene encodes CDR1 SGHTA and CDR2 FQGNSA. CDR3 sequence reads: CASSPSGPAGEQYF. The CDR3 region has the DNA TGTGCCAGCAGCCCTAGCGGCCCTGCTGGCGAGCAGTACTTC.

The chain has TRBV19 and TRBJ1-1; TRBD1 matches at 9 bases. Germline CDR1 is LNHDA and CDR2 is SQIVND (reference sequence). V was pared by 4 bases and J by 1 base, with 4 bases of the junction left unmatched. The CDR3 is 15 amino acids. The CDR3 is CASSKQGAGNTEAFF. CDR3 nucleotides: TGTGCCAGTAGTAAACAGGGGGCGGGGAACACTGAAGCTTTCTTT.

This clone appeared once. The genes are TRBV6-5 and TRBJ1-5; 8 bases line up with TRBD1. Unmatched junction bases numbered 4, after V lost 4 bases and J lost 5 bases. Looked up from germline, CDR1 is MNHEY and CDR2 is SVGAGI. This CDR3 spans 14 amino acids. CDR3: CASSSQGGDQPQHF. The CDR3, as DNA: TGTGCCAGCAGTTCACAGGGGGGGGATCAGCCCCAGCATTTT.

This sequence joins TRBV6-1 and TRBJ2-1; 12 bases are shared with TRBD2. This CDR3 contains 15 residues. The junction had 6 bases not matched to a gene; V was cut back by 6 bases and J by 6 bases. The germline V gene has CDR1 MNHNS and CDR2 SASEGT. CDR3 in amino acids: CASRTTSGGPNEQFF. The DNA of the CDR3 is TGTGCCAGCAGGACTACTAGCGGGGGGCCCAATGAGCAGTTCTTC.

This chain joins TRBV28 and TRBJ2-1; 12 positions agree with TRBD2. V dropped 4 bases and J dropped 8; count of bases not matched to a gene: 6. The CDR3 contains 15 residues. Germline V gives CDR1 MDHEN, CDR2 SYDVKM. The CDR3 sequence is CASSSRTSGRYEQFF. CDR3 sequence (DNA): TGTGCCAGCAGTTCGCGCACTAGCGGGAGGTATGAGCAGTTCTTC.

The chain recombines TRBV29-1 with TRBJ2-7, with D possibly TRBD1 on 5 matching bases. With 6 bases removed from V and 2 bases from J, the gap between germline ends came to 17 bases. The germline V gene has CDR1 SQVTM and CDR2 ANQGSEA. The CDR3 is 14 amino acids. CDR3 residues: CSVKAPGATYEQYF. The CDR3 coding sequence is TGCAGCGTGAAGGCCCCTGGGGCAACCTACGAGCAGTACTTC.

The CDR3 here is CASSLAAAGSSYEQYF. Here the CDR3 DNA reads TGTGCCAGCAGCTTAGCGGCAGCTGGGAGCTCCTACGAGCAGTACTTC. This sequence joins TRBV7-9 and TRBJ2-7, with D possibly matching TRBD2 (5 bases). V lost 0 bases and J 0 bases, leaving 12 bases between the germline ends. Germline lookup yields CDR1 SEHNR and CDR2 FQNEAQ (reference sequence). This CDR3 contains 16 residues.

The V call is TRBV18, the J call TRBJ1-2; D ambiguous. The CDR3 is made up of 14 amino acids. Germline CDR1 KGHSH, CDR2 LQKENI. The V end lost 3 bases, the J end lost 3 bases, and 11 bases lay between the germline ends. The CDR3 sequence: CASSPIRADYGYTF. Here the CDR3 DNA reads TGTGCCAGCTCACCTATCCGGGCGGACTATGGCTACACCTTC.

The V call is TRBV7-3, the J call TRBJ2-7; 11 bases line up with TRBD2. V was clipped by 0 bases and J by 4 bases; unmatched bases: 5. CDR3 length equals 16 residues. CDR1 SGHTA and CDR2 FQGTGA come from the germline V gene. DNA for the CDR3: TGTGCCAGCAGCTTAACGGGGACTAGCGGTCCATACGAGCAGTACTTC. Translated, it gives CASSLTGTSGPYEQYF.

The V gene is TRBV25-1, the J gene TRBJ2-3; D unclear. Germline lookup yields CDR1 MGHDK and CDR2 SYGVNS. V was cut by 4 bases and J by 2 bases, with 10 bases left in between. This CDR3 is 14 amino acids long. The CDR3 coding sequence is TGTGCCAGCAGTGCCACCGTCCTCACAGATACGCAGTATTTT. Its protein is CASSATVLTDTQYF.

V gene TRBV9 combines with J gene TRBJ2-7, with 7 bases aligning to TRBD2. After removal of 5 bases from V and 0 bases from J, the junction contained 8 bases not matched to a gene. CDR1 and CDR2 (germline): SGDLS, YYNGEE. The length of the CDR3 is 15 residues. CDR3 in DNA: TGTGCCAGCAGTCCGCAAGCGGGAACCTCCTACGAGCAGTACTTC. This sequence encodes CASSPQAGTSYEQYF.

The rearrangement joins TRBV7-3 to TRBJ2-6; D gene ambiguous. CDR3 length equals 17 residues. CDR1 SGHTA and CDR2 FQGTGA come from the germline V gene. The ends were cut back, 5 bases at V and 2 bases at J, with 16 bases in the middle. The CDR3 region is CASSLLTPGTGANVLTF. The CDR3 DNA reads TGTGCCAGCAGCCTTTTGACTCCAGGAACTGGGGCCAACGTCCTGACTTTC.

The V gene is TRBV5-1, the J gene TRBJ2-1; D is undetermined. Germline assignment: CDR1 SGHRS and CDR2 YFSETQ. Trimming removed 2 bases at V and 0 bases at J, with 12 bases between. The CDR3 has 16 residues. The CDR3, as DNA: TGCGCCAGCAGCTTTGGCACCGAAAGCTCCTACAATGAGCAGTTCTTC. It translates to CASSFGTESSYNEQFF.

The chain combines TRBV28 with TRBJ1-4; D gene uncertain. Trimming took off 6 bases at V and 8 bases at J, with 7 bases between the two ends. Germline CDR1 reads MDHEN; CDR2 reads SYDVKM. This CDR3 comprises 11 residues. The CDR3 reads CASRGWEKLFF. The CDR3 coding sequence is TGTGCCAGCAGGGGCTGGGAAAAACTGTTTTTT.

V is TRBV7-3 and J is TRBJ2-1; 7 positions match TRBD2. This CDR3 region has 18 residues. V lost 2 bases and J lost 2; bases outside the gene matches: 12. CDR1 and CDR2 (germline): SGHTA, FQGTGA. The CDR3 sequence: CASSLHDPLAVTYNEQFF. CDR3 bases: TGTGCCAGCAGCTTACACGACCCCCTAGCGGTGACCTACAATGAGCAGTTCTTC.

The sample holds a few counts of this clone. The CDR3 protein is CASSRPGQGYGYTF. The CDR3 DNA follows: TGTGCCAGCAGCCGCCCGGGACAGGGCTATGGCTACACCTTC. The V and J genes are TRBV6-6 and TRBJ1-2, with TRBD1 identical over 9 bases. The CDR3 length is 14 residues. Losses at the gene ends were 6 bases for V and 4 bases for J; bases not matched to a gene: 6. CDR1 and CDR2 (germline): MNHNY, SVGAGI (reference sequence).

The rearrangement links TRBV5-6 to TRBJ1-2; D gene unclear. Per germline, CDR1 SGHDT and CDR2 YYEEEE. The CDR3 consists of 14 residues. V lost 1 base to trimming and J lost 4 bases, with 11 bases between them. CDR3 sequence (DNA): TGTGCCAGCAGCTTGATGGGGAACCTCTATGGCTACACCTTC. Protein: CASSLMGNLYGYTF.

This chain connects TRBV10-2 to TRBJ2-1; TRBD2 matches 7 bases. The CDR3 is made up of 15 amino acids. Germline CDR1 reads WSHSY; CDR2 reads SAAADI. Losses at the gene ends were 5 bases for V and 7 bases for J; bases not matched to a gene: 11. CDR3 region: CASSLVGGPRNEQFF. CDR3 in DNA: TGCGCCAGCAGTCTCGTGGGAGGGCCTAGGAATGAGCAGTTCTTC.

The chain carries TRBV29-1 and TRBJ2-1; D gene ambiguous. This CDR3 spans 12 amino acids. The germline V gene has CDR1 SQVTM and CDR2 ANQGSEA. V lost 3 bases to trimming and J lost 4 bases, with 7 bases between them. In DNA form, the CDR3 reads TGCAGCGTTGACCTGCAGTACAATGAGCAGTTCTTC. This codes for CSVDLQYNEQFF.

This chain uses TRBV13 with TRBJ2-5; D possibly corresponds to TRBD1 (6 bases). Germline V gene sequence: CDR1 PRHDT, CDR2 FYEKMQ (reference sequence). V was pared by 2 bases and J by 3 bases, with 13 bases between. The CDR3 runs 15 residues. In DNA form, the CDR3 reads TGTGCCAGCAGCTTATTACCCGGACAGAAAGAGACCCAGTACTTC. Translated, it gives CASSLLPGQKETQYF. Together with reference TRBV13 and TRBJ2-5, the CDR3 gives the full variable domain: AAGVIQSPRHLIKEKRETATLKCYPIPRHDTVYWYQQGPGQDPQFLISFYEKMQSDKGSIPDRFSAQQFSDYHSELNMSSLELGDSALYFCASSLLPGQKETQYFGPGTRLLVL.

This sequence joins TRBV18 and TRBJ1-2; D gene ambiguous. CDR3 length equals 13 residues. Trimming left V 5 bases short and J 0 bases short, with 7 bases between. Per germline, CDR1 KGHSH and CDR2 LQKENI. CDR3: CASSTSPNYGYTF. The CDR3 DNA follows: TGTGCCAGCTCAACCAGCCCTAACTATGGCTACACCTTC. Full variable domain (remainder filled in from reference TRBV18 and TRBJ1-2): NAGVMQNPRHLVRRRGQEARLRCSPMKGHSHVYWYRQLPEEGLKFMVYLQKENIIDESGMPKERFSAEFPKEGPSILRIQQVVRGDSAAYFCASSTSPNYGYTFGSGTRLTVV.

The chain has TRBV7-9 and TRBJ1-4; D ambiguous. V was shortened by 1 base and J by 8 bases, with 11 bases between the two germline ends. Per the germline V gene, CDR1 is SEHNR and CDR2 is FQNEAQ (reference sequence). The CDR3 length is 14 residues. The CDR3 is CASSLGGMGEKLFF. In DNA, the CDR3 is TGTGCCAGCAGCTTAGGAGGGATGGGAGAAAAACTGTTTTTT.

The gene calls are TRBV28 and TRBJ2-7; possible D gene TRBD2, 6 bases. The CDR3 has 14 amino acids. V lost 0 bases and J lost 6, with 12 bases in between. Per germline, CDR1 MDHEN and CDR2 SYDVKM. CDR3: CASSLWIGGSEQYF. The DNA of the CDR3 is TGTGCCAGCAGTTTATGGATAGGAGGGTCCGAGCAGTACTTC.

The CDR3 sequence: CASSLFHQGSTNEKLFF. The CDR3 DNA sequence: TGTGCCAGCAGTTTATTCCATCAGGGGTCGACTAATGAAAAACTGTTTTTT. J is TRBJ1-4 and V is TRBV27, with a tentative D call TRBD1 (6 bases). The CDR3 runs 17 residues. Trimming removed 1 base from V and 2 bases from J, with 14 bases in between. CDR1 and CDR2 from the germline V gene are MNHEY and SMNVEV (reference sequence).

V usage is TRBV7-3 and J usage is TRBJ2-1; D may be TRBD1 (6 bases). V was cut by 5 bases and J by 3 bases, with 14 bases left in between. The CDR3 runs 15 residues. The germline CDR1 and CDR2 sequences are SGHTA and FQGTGA. The DNA for the CDR3 is TGTGCCAGCAGCCCACTTGGGGGCTACTACAATGAGCAGTTCTTC. Its protein is CASSPLGGYYNEQFF.

V is TRBV11-2 and J is TRBJ2-7; TRBD2 agrees at 7 bases. There are 15 residues in the CDR3. Per the germline V gene, CDR1 is SGHAT and CDR2 is FQNNGV. The J segment lost 0 bases and the V segment lost 2 bases, leaving 4 bases of the junction unmatched. CDR3 region: CASSLPGGLSYEQYF. The CDR3 bases are TGTGCCAGCAGCTTACCGGGAGGTCTCTCCTACGAGCAGTACTTC. Complete variable domain (other parts from reference TRBV11-2 and TRBJ2-7): EAGVAQSPRYKIIEKRQSVAFWCNPISGHATLYWYQQILGQGPKLLIQFQNNGVVDDSQLPKDRFSAERLKGVDSTLKIQPAKLEDSAVYLCASSLPGGLSYEQYFGPGTRLTVT.

The genes are TRBV18 and TRBJ1-4; no clear D. The CDR3 spans 14 residues. From germline, CDR1 is KGHSH and CDR2 LQKENI. V gave up 4 bases and J gave up 6 bases, with 12 bases separating them. The CDR3 loop is CASSLDGLYEKLFF. CDR3 DNA: TGTGCCAGCTCACTGGATGGGCTATATGAAAAACTGTTTTTT. The whole variable domain, remainder taken from reference TRBV18 and TRBJ1-4, is NAGVMQNPRHLVRRRGQEARLRCSPMKGHSHVYWYRQLPEEGLKFMVYLQKENIIDESGMPKERFSAEFPKEGPSILRIQQVVRGDSAAYFCASSLDGLYEKLFFGSGTQLSVL.

J is TRBJ2-3 and V is TRBV6-1; no definite D call. In germline, CDR1 is MNHNS, CDR2 SASEGT. This CDR3 has 14 amino acids. Between the trimmed V and J ends, which lost 4 bases and 2 bases, there was a span of 10 bases. CDR3 amino acids: CASSGGQHTDTQYF. The CDR3 nucleotides read TGTGCCAGCAGTGGAGGCCAACACACAGATACGCAGTATTTT.

The chain recombines TRBV27 with TRBJ1-5; weak D call: TRBD1 (6 bases). Germline V gene data show CDR1 as MNHEY and CDR2 as SMNVEV (reference sequence). The V end lost 8 bases, the J end lost 4 bases, and 21 bases lay between the germline ends. The CDR3 has 16 amino acids. CDR3 sequence (DNA): TGTGCCAGCTGCCAGTTGTCGGGGGCTCCTAATCAGCCCCAGCATTTT. Its translation is CASCQLSGAPNQPQHF.